The rows below give T cell receptor beta chains drawn from one sample of a study of shared clonotypes between healthy human individuals. Clones were read by immunoSEQ multiplex PCR, and TCRdb kept only the in-frame ones, dropping some. The sample includes hundreds of thousands of clones, around 92% seen only once; the top ten take around 24%. Sequencing used naive CD8+ T cells sorted from blood. Receptor source: a man in his thirties or forties in good health. The conserved cysteine and the conserved F or W are not part of the CDR3 here. Fields, in order: V gene, J gene, CDR3 protein.

TRBV28	TRBJ1-1	ASSLIKGAEAF
TRBV7-9	TRBJ2-3	ASSLVRTDTQY
TRBV19	TRBJ1-2	ASSTGTTNYGYT
TRBV5-4	TRBJ2-3	ASSFRRGTDTQY
TRBV23-1	TRBJ2-1	ASSPPGHQNIGGRAYNEQF
TRBV9	TRBJ2-7	ASSRGLADYEQY
TRBV6-1	TRBJ1-3	ASSDGLRPTLGNTIY
TRBV28	TRBJ2-5	ASSLGLQETQY
TRBV30	TRBJ2-7	AWTGQGSYEQY
TRBV5-4	TRBJ2-6	ASSLAPGADPGANVLT
TRBV27	TRBJ2-1	ASSLFGDEQF
TRBV9	TRBJ2-5	ASSVSSRLGGAQETQY
TRBV16	TRBJ2-5	ASSSNPVARGMD
TRBV19	TRBJ1-5	ASSIDPPDSYGGNQPQH
TRBV7-9	TRBJ2-7	ASTRSSDEQY
TRBV29-1	TRBJ2-1	SVEGRGRVYNEQF
TRBV7-9	TRBJ1-2	ASSLGQGANYGYT
TRBV6-1	TRBJ2-1	ASSEPPTAGTRNEQF
TRBV5-8	TRBJ1-3	ASSLDPGQVGNTIY
TRBV30	TRBJ2-7	AWGDEVSYEQY
TRBV19	TRBJ2-1	ASSIEASSYNEQF
TRBV9	TRBJ2-7	ASSVGSSYEQY
TRBV7-9	TRBJ2-7	ASSSVAGFYEQY
TRBV7-3	TRBJ2-3	ASSLGVGADTQY
TRBV7-8	TRBJ2-1	ASSSTVSSYNEQF
TRBV5-1	TRBJ2-5	ASSLPGQWETQY
TRBV9	TRBJ2-1	ASSLWTSGSGNEQF
TRBV28	TRBJ1-2	ATIRQGISGYT
TRBV6-6	TRBJ1-2	ASTPSGLLYGYT
TRBV9	TRBJ2-1	ASSGVEQF
TRBV7-9	TRBJ2-5	ASSSWTSGRGETQY
TRBV29-1	TRBJ2-7	STGQGYEQY
TRBV7-7	TRBJ2-7	ASSLGTGLGGPYEQY
TRBV14	TRBJ2-4	ASSQEEAGNIQY
TRBV7-6	TRBJ2-1	ASSKWTGEGNEQF
TRBV27	TRBJ2-1	ASSRGSSYNEQF
TRBV5-5	TRBJ1-2	ASSLLGANIGYT
TRBV19	TRBJ2-2	ASSDLNTGELF
TRBV28	TRBJ2-3	ATHGLAGGFFESTDTQY
TRBV10-3	TRBJ2-3	AISDGLATTDTQY
TRBV7-9	TRBJ2-1	ASSLVEQF
TRBV28	TRBJ2-1	ASSPRDRARSSDEQF
TRBV29-1	TRBJ2-5	SVEENGDSQETQY